This T cell receptor (beta chain) derives from a study of technical replicates of blood from a few donors. Germline assignment: CDR1 SGHVS and CDR2 FQNEAQ. The ends lost 6 bases at V and 4 bases at J; junction bases unmatched: 10. The CDR3 runs 15 residues. The method was immunoSEQ multiplex PCR; TCRdb's version includes in-frame clones alone and lacks a portion of them. The table lists 65,000 to 85,000 clones, about nine tenths of them singletons. The receptor comes from a human donor in good health. V gene TRBV7-8 combines with J gene TRBJ2-7; 9 positions match TRBD2. Sequencing input: T cells isolated from PBMCs. CDR3 coding DNA: TGTGCCAGCAGTTGGAGCGGGAGGACCCTTTACGAGCAGTACTTC. It encodes CASSWSGRTLYEQYF.